This TCR beta chain derives from a study of T-cell memory formation after mild COVID-19. Study as a whole: TCR clusters were mostly confined to one donor each.

As for this clonotype: The antigen remains undetermined.

Study conclusions and caveats: Later expanders leaned CD4+, whereas clones that contracted between day 15 and 85 were balanced CD4/CD8.

TCR alpha and TCR beta cDNA libraries carrying sample barcodes and UMIs came from 5'RACE with constant-segment primers. TCRdb itself ran the 5' RACE reads through MiXCR, one entry per CDR3 protein. The sample yields roughly 52,000 distinct CDR3 sequences, 8% to 9.5% seen once. The CDR3 totals 14 residues. Per the germline V gene, CDR1 is SGHTA and CDR2 is FQGNSA. V gave up 3 bases and J gave up 9 bases, with 12 bases separating them. Sequencing was done on a sample of PBMCs or a T cell subset sorted from them (not recorded which). The rearrangement joins TRBV7-2 to TRBJ1-6; no definite D call. The receptor's source is a man aged 18 to 30 who had mild COVID-19 (a few samples of this study predate the infection). Cell type and time point are not known. DNA of the CDR3: TGTGCCAGCAGCTTTTCAGCTTTAGGTTCACCCCTCCACTTT. Its translation: CASSFSALGSPLHF.